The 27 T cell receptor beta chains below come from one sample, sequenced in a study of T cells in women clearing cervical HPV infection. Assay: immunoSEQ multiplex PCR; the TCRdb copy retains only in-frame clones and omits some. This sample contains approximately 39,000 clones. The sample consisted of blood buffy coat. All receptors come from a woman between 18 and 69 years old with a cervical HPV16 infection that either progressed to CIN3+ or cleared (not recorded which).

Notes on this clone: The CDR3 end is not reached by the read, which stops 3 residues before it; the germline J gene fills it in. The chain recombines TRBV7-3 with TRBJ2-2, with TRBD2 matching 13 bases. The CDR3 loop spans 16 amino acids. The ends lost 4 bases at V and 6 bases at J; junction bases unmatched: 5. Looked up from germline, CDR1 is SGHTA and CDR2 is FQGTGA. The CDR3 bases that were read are TGTGCCAGCAGCTGGACTAGCGGGAGTCCTGCCGGGGAG. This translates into CASSWTSGSPAGE. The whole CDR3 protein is CASSWTSGSPAGELFF.

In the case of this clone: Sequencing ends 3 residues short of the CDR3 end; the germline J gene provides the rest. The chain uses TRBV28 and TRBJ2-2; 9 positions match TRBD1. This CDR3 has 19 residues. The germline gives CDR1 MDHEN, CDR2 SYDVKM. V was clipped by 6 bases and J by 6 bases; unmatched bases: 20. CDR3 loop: CASSPWDRDKFNVPGELFF. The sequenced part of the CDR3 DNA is TGTGCCAGCAGCCCTTGGGACAGGGATAAGTTTAATGTCCCCGGGGAG.

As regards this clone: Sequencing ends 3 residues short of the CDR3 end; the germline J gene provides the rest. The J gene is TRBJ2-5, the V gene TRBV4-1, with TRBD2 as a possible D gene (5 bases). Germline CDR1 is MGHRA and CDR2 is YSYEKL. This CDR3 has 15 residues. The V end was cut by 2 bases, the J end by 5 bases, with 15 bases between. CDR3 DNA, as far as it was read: TGCGCCAGCAGCCAATTCTTAGCGCCTGGGGAGACC. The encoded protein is CASSQFLAPGET. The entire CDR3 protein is CASSQFLAPGETQYF.

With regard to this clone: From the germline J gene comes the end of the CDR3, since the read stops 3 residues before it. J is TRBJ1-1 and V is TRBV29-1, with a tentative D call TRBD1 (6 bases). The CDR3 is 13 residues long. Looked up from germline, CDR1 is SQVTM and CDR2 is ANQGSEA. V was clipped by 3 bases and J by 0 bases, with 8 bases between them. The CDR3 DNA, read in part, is TGCAGCGTTGATCAGGGGATGAACACTGAA. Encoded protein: CSVDQGMNTE. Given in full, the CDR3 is CSVDQGMNTEAFF.

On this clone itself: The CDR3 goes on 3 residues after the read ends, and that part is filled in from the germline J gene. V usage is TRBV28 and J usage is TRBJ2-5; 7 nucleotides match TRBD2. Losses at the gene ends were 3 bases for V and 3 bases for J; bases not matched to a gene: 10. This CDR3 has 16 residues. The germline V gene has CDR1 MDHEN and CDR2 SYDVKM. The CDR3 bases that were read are TGTGCCAGCAGTTTTATGACTAGCCCACCCGAAGAGACC. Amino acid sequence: CASSFMTSPPEET. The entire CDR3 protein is CASSFMTSPPEETQYF.

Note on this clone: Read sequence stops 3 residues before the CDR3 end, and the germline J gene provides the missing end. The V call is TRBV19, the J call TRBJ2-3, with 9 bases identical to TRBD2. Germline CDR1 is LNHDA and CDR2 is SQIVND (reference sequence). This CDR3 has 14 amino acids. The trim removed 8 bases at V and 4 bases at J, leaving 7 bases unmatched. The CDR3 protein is CASHSGSEADTQYF. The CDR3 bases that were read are TGTGCCAGTCATAGCGGGAGTGAGGCAGATACG.

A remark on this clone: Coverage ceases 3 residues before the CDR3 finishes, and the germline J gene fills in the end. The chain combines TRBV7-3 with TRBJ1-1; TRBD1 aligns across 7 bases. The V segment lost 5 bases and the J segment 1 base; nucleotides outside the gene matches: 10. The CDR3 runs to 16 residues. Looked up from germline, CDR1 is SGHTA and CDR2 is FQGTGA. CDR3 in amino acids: CASSPRDSLRNTEAFF. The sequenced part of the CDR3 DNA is TGTGCCAGCAGCCCAAGGGACAGTTTGAGGAACACTGAA.

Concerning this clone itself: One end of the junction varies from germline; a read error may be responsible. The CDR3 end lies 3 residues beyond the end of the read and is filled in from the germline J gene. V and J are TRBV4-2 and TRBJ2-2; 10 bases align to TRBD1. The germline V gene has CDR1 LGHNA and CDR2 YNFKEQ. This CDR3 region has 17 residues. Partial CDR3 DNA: TGCGCCAGCAGCCAAGATGGGACAGGGGCAAGAACCGGGGAG. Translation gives CASSQDGTGARTGE. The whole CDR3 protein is CASSQDGTGARTGELFF.

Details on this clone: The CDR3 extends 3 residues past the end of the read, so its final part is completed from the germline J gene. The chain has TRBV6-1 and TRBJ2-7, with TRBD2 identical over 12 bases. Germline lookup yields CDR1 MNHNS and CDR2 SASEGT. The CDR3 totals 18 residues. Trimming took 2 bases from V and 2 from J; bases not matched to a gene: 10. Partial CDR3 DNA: TGTGCCAGCAGTGAAAGGGGGAGACTAGCGGGGGTCACCTACGAG. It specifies CASSERGRLAGVTYE. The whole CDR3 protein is CASSERGRLAGVTYEQYF.

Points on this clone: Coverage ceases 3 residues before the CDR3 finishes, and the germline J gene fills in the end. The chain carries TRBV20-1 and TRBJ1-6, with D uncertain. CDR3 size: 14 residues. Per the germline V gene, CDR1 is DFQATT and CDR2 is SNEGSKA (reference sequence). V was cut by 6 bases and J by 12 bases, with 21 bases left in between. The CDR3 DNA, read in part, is TGCAGTGCACCCGACACCTCTTTGAGTGGACCC. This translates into CSAPDTSLSGP. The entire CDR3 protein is CSAPDTSLSGPLHF.

CDR3 in amino acids: CASSDVTGGPRRNEQFF. Incomplete CDR3 DNA: TGTGCCAGCAGTGACGTAACGGGGGGGCCGCGTCGTAATGAG. V and J are TRBV6-4 and TRBJ2-1; 8 bases fit TRBD2. The CDR3 extends 3 residues past the end of the read, so its final part is completed from the germline J gene. J was trimmed by 7 bases and V by 2 bases; bases with no gene match: 13. The CDR3 is 17 residues long. Germline V lookup: CDR1 MRHNA, CDR2 SNTAGT.

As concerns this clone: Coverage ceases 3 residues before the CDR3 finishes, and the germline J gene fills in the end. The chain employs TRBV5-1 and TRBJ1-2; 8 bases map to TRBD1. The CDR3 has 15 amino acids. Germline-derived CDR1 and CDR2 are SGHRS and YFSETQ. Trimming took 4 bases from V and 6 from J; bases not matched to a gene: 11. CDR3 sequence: CASSAGQGPGDGYTF. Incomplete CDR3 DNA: TGCGCCAGCAGCGCAGGACAGGGACCGGGGGATGGC.

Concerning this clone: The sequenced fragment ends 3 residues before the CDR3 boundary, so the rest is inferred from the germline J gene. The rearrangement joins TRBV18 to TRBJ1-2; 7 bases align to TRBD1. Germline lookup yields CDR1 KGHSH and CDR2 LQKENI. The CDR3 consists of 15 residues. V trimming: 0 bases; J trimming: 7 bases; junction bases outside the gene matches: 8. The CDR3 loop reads CASSPPQGKESGYTF. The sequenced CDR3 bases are TGTGCCAGCTCACCACCACAGGGGAAGGAGAGTGGC.

The part of the CDR3 DNA that was read is TGTGCCAGCAGTTTTTGGCTAGCGGGGCGCCAAGAGACC. This codes for CASSFWLAGRQET. The CDR3, in full, reads CASSFWLAGRQETQYF. This chain links TRBV12-3 or TRBV12-4 with TRBJ2-5, with 9 bases lining up with TRBD2. The CDR3 end lies 3 residues beyond the end of the read and is filled in from the germline J gene. With 3 bases clipped from V and 1 base from J, the junction kept 6 bases outside the gene matches. The CDR3 consists of 16 residues.

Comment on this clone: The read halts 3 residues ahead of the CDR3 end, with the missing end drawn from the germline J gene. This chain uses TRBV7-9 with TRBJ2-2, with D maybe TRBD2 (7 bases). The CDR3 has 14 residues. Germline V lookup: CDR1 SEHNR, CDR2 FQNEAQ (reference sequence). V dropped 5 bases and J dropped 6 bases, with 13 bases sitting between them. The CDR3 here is CASSPRGGPGELFF. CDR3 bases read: TGTGCCAGCAGCCCAAGGGGGGGCCCCGGGGAG.

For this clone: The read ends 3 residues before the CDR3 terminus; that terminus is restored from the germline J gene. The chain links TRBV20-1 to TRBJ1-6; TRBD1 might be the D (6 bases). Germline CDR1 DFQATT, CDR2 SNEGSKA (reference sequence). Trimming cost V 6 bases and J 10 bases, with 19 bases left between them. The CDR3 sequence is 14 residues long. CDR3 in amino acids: CSARGAGDDSPLHF. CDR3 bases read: TGCAGTGCCCGGGGGGCAGGGGATGACTCACCC.

CDR3 region: CAISPGENTEAFF. The CDR3 bases that were read are TGTGCCATCAGCCCCGGGGAGAACACTGAA. This chain joins TRBV10-3 and TRBJ1-1; D is uncertain. The read halts 3 residues ahead of the CDR3 end, with the missing end drawn from the germline J gene. This CDR3 has 13 residues. Trimming removed 6 bases from V and 1 base from J, with 9 bases in between. CDR1 and CDR2 from the germline V gene are ENHRY and SYGVKD.

This CDR3 is CSARVAGGENYGYTF. Partial CDR3 DNA: TGCAGTGCTAGAGTTGCAGGGGGCGAGAACTATGGC. V and J are TRBV20-1 and TRBJ1-2; 8 bases are a match to TRBD1. The CDR3 goes on 3 residues after the read ends, and that part is filled in from the germline J gene. Germline trimming cut 1 base from V and 2 bases from J; bases unmatched to any gene: 6. CDR1 and CDR2 (germline): DFQATT, SNEGSKA (reference sequence). The CDR3 loop spans 15 amino acids.

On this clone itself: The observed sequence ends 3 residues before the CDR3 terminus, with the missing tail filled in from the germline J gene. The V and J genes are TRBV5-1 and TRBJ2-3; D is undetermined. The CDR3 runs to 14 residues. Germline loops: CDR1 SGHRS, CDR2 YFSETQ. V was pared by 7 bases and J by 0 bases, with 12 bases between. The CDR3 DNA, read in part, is TGCGCCAGCTGCCTGGAGAGGAGCACAGATACG. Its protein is CASCLERSTDT. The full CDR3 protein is CASCLERSTDTQYF. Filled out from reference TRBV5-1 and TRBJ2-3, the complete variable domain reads KAGVTQTPRYLIKTRGQQVTLSCSPISGHRSVSWYQQTPGQGLQFLFEYFSETQRNKGNFPGRFSGRQFSNSRSEMNVSTLELGDSALYLCASCLERSTDTQYFGPGTRLTVL.

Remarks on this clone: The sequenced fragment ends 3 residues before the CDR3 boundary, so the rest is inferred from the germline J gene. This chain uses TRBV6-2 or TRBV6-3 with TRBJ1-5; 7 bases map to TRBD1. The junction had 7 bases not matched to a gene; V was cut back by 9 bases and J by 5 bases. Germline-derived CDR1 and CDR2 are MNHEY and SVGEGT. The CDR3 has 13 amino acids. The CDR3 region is CASKDRAYQPQHF. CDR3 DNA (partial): TGTGCCAGTAAAGACAGGGCTTATCAGCCC.

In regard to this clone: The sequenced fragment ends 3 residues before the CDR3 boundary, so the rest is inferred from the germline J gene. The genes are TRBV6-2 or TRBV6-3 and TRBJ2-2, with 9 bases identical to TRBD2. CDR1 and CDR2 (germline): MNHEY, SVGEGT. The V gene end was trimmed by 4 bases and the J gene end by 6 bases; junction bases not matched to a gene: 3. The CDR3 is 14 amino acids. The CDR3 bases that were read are TGTGCCAGCAGTTGGGCGGGAGGGCCCGGGGAG. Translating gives CASSWAGGPGE. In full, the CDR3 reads CASSWAGGPGELFF.

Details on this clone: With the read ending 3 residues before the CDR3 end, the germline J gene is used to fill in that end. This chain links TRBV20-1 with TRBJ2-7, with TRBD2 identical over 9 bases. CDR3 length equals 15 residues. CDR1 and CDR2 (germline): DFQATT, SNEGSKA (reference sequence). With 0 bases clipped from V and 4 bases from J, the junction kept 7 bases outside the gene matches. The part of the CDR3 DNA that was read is TGCAGTGCTAGAGATCCTAGCGGGACAATTTACGAG. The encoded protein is CSARDPSGTIYE. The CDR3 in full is CSARDPSGTIYEQYF.

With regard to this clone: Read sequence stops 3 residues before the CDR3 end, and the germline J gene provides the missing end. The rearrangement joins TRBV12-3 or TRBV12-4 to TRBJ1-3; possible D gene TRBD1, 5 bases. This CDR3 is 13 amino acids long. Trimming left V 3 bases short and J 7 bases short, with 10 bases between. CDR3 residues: CASSFLNRNTIYF. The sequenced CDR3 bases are TGTGCCAGCAGTTTCTTAAACAGGAACACC.

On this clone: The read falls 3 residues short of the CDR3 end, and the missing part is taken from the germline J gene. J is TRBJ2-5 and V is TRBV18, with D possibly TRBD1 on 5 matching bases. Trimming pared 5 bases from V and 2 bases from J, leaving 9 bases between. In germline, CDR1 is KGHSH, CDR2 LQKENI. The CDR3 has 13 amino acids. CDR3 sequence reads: CASSSRQQETQYF. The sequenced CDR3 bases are TGTGCCAGCTCATCCCGACAGCAAGAGACC.

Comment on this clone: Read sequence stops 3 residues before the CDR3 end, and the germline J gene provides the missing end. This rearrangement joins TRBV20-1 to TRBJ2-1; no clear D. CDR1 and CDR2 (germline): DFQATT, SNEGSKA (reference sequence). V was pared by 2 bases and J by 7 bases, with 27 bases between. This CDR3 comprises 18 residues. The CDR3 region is CSARTPYTLVSSPNEQFF. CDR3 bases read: TGCAGTGCTAGAACCCCATATACCCTTGTTAGCTCTCCAAATGAG.

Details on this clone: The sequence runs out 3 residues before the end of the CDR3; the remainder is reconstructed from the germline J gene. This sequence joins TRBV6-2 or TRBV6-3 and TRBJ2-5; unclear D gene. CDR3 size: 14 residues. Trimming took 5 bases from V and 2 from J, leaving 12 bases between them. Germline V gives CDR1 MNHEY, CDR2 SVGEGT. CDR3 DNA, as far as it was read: TGTGCCAGCAGTCCTCTAGTGATTCAAGAGACC. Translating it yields CASSPLVIQET. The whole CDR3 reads CASSPLVIQETQYF.

The CDR3 protein is CSAPLGGGASSPLHF. The DNA read from the CDR3 is TGCAGTGCTCCTCTCGGAGGGGGCGCTTCTTCACCC. The rearrangement links TRBV20-1 to TRBJ1-6; TRBD1 agrees at 7 bases. The read gets to within 3 residues of the CDR3 end, and the germline J gene fills in the rest. V lost 5 bases and J lost 9; bases outside the gene matches: 13. The CDR3 spans 15 residues. The V gene's germline CDR1 is DFQATT and CDR2 SNEGSKA (reference sequence).